This T cell receptor beta chain was recorded in a study of response to subunit inactivated influenza vaccine. Study-wide points: Seasonal influenza vaccination, on each occasion, was suggested by the authors to recruit few new T cells.

Using its own MiXCR run on the RT-PCR reads, TCRdb lists one record per CDR3 protein. The data hold fewer than 550,000 distinct CDR3 sequences, with over 25% observed a single time. This clonotype has more than one count but fewer than ten. Its antigen is still unknown. Here the sequenced sample was CD4+ T cells sorted from PBMCs, taken more than 4 days after vaccination. The sequence derives from a man aged 50-60 years who received an inactivated influenza vaccine.

The CDR3 DNA reads as TGTGCCAGCTCAGGCACGGTGGCGTACGAGCAGTACTTC. The encoded protein is CASSGTVAYEQYF. The V gene is TRBV7-2, the J gene TRBJ2-7; D not certain. Germline values: CDR1 SGHTA, CDR2 FQGNSA. This CDR3 is built from 13 residues. Trimming stripped 8 bases from V and 4 bases from J, with 15 bases between.